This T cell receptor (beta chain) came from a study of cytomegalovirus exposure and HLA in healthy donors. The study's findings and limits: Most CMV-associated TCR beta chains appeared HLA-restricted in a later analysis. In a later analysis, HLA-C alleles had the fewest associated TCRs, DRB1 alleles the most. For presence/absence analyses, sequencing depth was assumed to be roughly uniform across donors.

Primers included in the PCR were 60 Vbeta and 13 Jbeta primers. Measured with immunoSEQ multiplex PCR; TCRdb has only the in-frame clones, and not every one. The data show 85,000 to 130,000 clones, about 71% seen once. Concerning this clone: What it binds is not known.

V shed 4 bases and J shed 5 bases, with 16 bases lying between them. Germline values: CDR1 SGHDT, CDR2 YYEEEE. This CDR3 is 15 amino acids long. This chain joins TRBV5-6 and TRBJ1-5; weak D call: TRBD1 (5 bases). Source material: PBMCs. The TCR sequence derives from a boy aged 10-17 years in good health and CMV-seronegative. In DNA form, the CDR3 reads TGTGCCAGCAGCCCCCTCGGCAGGGCGGATCAGCCCCAGCATTTT. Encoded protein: CASSPLGRADQPQHF.